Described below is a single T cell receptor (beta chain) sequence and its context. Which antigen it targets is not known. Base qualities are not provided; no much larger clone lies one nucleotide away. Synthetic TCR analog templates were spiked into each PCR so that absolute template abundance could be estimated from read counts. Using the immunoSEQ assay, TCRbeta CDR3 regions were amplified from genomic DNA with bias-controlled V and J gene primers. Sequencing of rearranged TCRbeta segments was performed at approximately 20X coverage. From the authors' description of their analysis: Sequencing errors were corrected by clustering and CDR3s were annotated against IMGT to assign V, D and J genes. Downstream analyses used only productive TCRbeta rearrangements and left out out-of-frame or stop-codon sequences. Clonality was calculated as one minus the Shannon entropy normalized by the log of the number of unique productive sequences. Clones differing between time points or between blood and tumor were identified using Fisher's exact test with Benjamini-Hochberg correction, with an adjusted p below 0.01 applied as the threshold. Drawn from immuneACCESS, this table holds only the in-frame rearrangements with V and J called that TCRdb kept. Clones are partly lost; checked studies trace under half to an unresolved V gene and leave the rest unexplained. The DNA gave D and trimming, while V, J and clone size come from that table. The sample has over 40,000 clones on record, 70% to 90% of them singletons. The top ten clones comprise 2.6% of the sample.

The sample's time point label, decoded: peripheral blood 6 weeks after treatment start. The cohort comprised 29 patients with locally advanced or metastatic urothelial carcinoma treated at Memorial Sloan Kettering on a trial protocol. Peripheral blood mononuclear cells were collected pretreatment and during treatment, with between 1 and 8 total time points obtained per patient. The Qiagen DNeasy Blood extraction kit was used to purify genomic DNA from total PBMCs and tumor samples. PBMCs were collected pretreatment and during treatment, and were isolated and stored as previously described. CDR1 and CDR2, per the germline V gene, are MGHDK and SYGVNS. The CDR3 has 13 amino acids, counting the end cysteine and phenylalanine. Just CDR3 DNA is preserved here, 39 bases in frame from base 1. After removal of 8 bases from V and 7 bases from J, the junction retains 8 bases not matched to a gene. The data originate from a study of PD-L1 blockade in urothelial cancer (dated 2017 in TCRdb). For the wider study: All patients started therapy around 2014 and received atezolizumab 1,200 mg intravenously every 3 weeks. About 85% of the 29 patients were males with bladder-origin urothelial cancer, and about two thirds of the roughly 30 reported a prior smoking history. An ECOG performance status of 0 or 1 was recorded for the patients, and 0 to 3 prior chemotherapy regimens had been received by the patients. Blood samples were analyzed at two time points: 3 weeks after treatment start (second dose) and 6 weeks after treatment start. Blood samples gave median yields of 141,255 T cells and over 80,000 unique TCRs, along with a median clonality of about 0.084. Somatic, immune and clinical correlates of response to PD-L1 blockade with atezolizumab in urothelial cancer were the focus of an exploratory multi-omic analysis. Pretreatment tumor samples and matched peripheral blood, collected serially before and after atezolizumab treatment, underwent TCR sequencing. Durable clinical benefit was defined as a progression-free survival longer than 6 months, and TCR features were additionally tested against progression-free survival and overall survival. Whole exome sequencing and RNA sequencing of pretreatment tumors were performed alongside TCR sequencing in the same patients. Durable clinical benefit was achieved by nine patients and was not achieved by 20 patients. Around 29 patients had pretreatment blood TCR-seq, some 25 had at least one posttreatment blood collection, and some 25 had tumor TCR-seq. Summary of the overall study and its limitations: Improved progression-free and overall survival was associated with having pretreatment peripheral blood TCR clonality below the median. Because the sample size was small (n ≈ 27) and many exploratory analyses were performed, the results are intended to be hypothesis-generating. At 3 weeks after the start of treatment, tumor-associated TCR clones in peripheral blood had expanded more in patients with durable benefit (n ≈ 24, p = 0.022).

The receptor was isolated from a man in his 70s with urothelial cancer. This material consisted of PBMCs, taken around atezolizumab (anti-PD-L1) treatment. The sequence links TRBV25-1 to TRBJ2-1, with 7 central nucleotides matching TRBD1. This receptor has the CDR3 CASGRQGTNEQFF. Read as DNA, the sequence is TGTGCCAGCGGAAGACAGGGTACGAATGAGCAGTTCTTC.